The next 19 T cell receptor beta chains were all read from a single sample in a study of technical replicates of blood from several donors. Sequencing used immunoSEQ multiplex PCR; TCRdb keeps in-frame clones, though not all of them. The sample lists tens of thousands of clones, over 90% occurring once. The source material was T cells isolated from PBMCs. These receptors were taken from a human donor in good health.

This chain uses TRBV30 with TRBJ1-2; D call uncertain. V was clipped by 2 bases and J by 7 bases, with 14 bases between them. The CDR3 consists of 13 residues. Germline CDR1 GTSNPN, CDR2 SVGIG (reference sequence). The CDR3 sequence: CAWSHGEDGGYTF. Written as DNA, the CDR3 is TGTGCCTGGAGTCATGGGGAGGATGGTGGCTACACCTTC.

The J gene is TRBJ1-1, the V gene TRBV2, with TRBD1 matching over 7 bases. CDR1 and CDR2 from the germline V gene are SNHLY and FYNNEI. The CDR3 has 15 amino acids. V lost 6 bases to trimming and J lost 1 base; unmatched junction nucleotides: 8. The CDR3: CASRPRQGRNTEAFF. The DNA of the CDR3 is TGTGCCAGCAGGCCTAGACAGGGCCGGAACACTGAAGCTTTCTTT.

This chain links TRBV6-4 with TRBJ2-3; D gene ambiguous. The CDR3 sequence is 15 residues long. The V end lost 5 bases, the J end lost 1 base, and 13 bases lay between the germline ends. CDR1 is MRHNA, CDR2 SNTAGT, per germline. The CDR3 DNA reads TGTGCCAGCAGTCGGAGCTTTGCCGGCACAGATACGCAGTATTTT. Translating it yields CASSRSFAGTDTQYF.

The V call is TRBV5-6, the J call TRBJ2-7; 8 bases map to TRBD1. Germline loops: CDR1 SGHDT, CDR2 YYEEEE. After removal of 4 bases from V and 8 bases from J, the junction contained 8 bases not matched to a gene. The CDR3 runs 13 residues. This CDR3 is CASSADRVLQQYF. CDR3 nucleotides: TGTGCCAGCAGCGCGGACAGGGTTTTGCAGCAGTACTTC. The variable domain in full, with the rest retrieved from reference TRBV5-6 and TRBJ2-7, is DAGVTQSPTHLIKTRGQQVTLRCSPKSGHDTVSWYQQALGQGPQFIFQYYEEEERQRGNFPDRFSGHQFPNYSSELNVNALLLGDSALYLCASSADRVLQQYFGPGTRLTVT.

This sequence joins TRBV6-4 and TRBJ1-2, with TRBD1 matching over 9 bases. This CDR3 has 15 amino acids. Germline V gene lookup returns CDR1 MRHNA and CDR2 SNTAGT. The ends lost 5 bases at V and 6 bases at J; junction bases unmatched: 10. CDR3 nucleotides: TGTGCCAGCAGTTTTACAGGGGGCGTTCGGGATGGCTACACCTTC. It translates to CASSFTGGVRDGYTF.

For this clone: At one boundary the junction diverges from the germline segment, which might be a read error. The chain is built from TRBV6-4 and TRBJ2-1; D is possibly TRBD2 (5 bases). This CDR3 region has 12 residues. The germline gives CDR1 MRHNA, CDR2 SNTAGT. CDR3 region: CASSDGSTRKLF. CDR3 bases: TGTGCCAGCAGTGACGGAAGCACTAGGAAGCTCTTC.

This rearrangement joins TRBV7-6 to TRBJ2-7, with a possible D match to TRBD1 (6 bases). The CDR3 totals 16 residues. Germline assignment: CDR1 SGHVS and CDR2 FNYEAQ. The V and J ends lost 1 base and 0 bases respectively, with 13 bases between them. In DNA, the CDR3 is TGTGCCAGCAGCTTAGGAACAGGGAGTAGCTCCTACGAGCAGTACTTC. It encodes CASSLGTGSSSYEQYF.

V gene TRBV2 combines with J gene TRBJ2-3, with 7 bases matching TRBD2. In germline, CDR1 is SNHLY, CDR2 FYNNEI. The CDR3 spans 16 residues. With 7 bases clipped from V and 6 bases from J, the junction kept 16 bases outside the gene matches. CDR3 DNA sequence: TGTGCCAGCAAGGCGAGCGGGATCTGGGTCGTTGATACGCAGTATTTT. This encodes CASKASGIWVVDTQYF.

The chain joins TRBV28 to TRBJ2-7; the match to TRBD2 covers 11 bases. The CDR3 extends over 19 amino acids. Trimming took 4 bases from V and 6 from J; bases not matched to a gene: 20. Germline V CDR1 and CDR2: MDHEN, SYDVKM. CDR3 sequence (DNA): TGTGCCAGCAGTTCCCATCAGACTAGCGGGAACCATATTTCGGGCGAGCAGTACTTC. Protein sequence: CASSSHQTSGNHISGEQYF.

V is TRBV5-1 and J is TRBJ1-1, with unresolved D. The V gene lost 7 bases and the J gene lost 2 bases, with 15 bases spanning the gap. The CDR3 runs to 14 residues. Looked up from germline, CDR1 is SGHRS and CDR2 is YFSETQ. The CDR3 DNA reads as TGCGCCAGCCGAGTTACAGCAGTAAACACTGAAGCTTTCTTT. Translating gives CASRVTAVNTEAFF. Looking up the rest from reference TRBV5-1 and TRBJ1-1 gives the full variable domain: KAGVTQTPRYLIKTRGQQVTLSCSPISGHRSVSWYQQTPGQGLQFLFEYFSETQRNKGNFPGRFSGRQFSNSRSEMNVSTLELGDSALYLCASRVTAVNTEAFFGQGTRLTVV.

This clone was seen only a few times. V usage is TRBV5-1 and J usage is TRBJ1-2; D is uncertain. V lost 0 bases and J 5 bases, leaving 5 bases between the germline ends. Germline values: CDR1 SGHRS, CDR2 YFSETQ. This CDR3 is built from 12 residues. CDR3 sequence reads: CASSLGLYGYTF. The CDR3 coding sequence is TGCGCCAGCAGCTTGGGACTATATGGCTACACCTTC.

On this clone: The junction departs from the called germline gene at one end, perhaps through a read error. This chain connects TRBV4-1 to TRBJ1-1; possibly TRBD1 for D (5 bases). Germline V CDR1 and CDR2: MGHRA, YSYEKL. The CDR3 consists of 12 residues. As DNA, the CDR3 is TGCGCCAGCAGCGAAGATGGGGGGGACCCAATCTTT. Translating it yields CASSEDGGDPIF.

The chain employs TRBV9 and TRBJ1-4; the D gene is possibly TRBD1 (5 bases). CDR3 length equals 17 residues. The V gene's germline CDR1 is SGDLS and CDR2 YYNGEE. V lost 0 bases to trimming and J lost 0 bases, with 12 bases between them. The chain's CDR3 is CASSVGWGRATNEKLFF. The CDR3 DNA sequence: TGTGCCAGCAGCGTAGGGTGGGGCCGAGCAACTAATGAAAAACTGTTTTTT. Drawing the rest from reference TRBV9 and TRBJ1-4, the complete variable domain is DSGVTQTPKHLITATGQRVTLRCSPRSGDLSVYWYQQSLDQGLQFLIQYYNGEERAKGNILERFSAQQFPDLHSELNLSSLELGDSALYFCASSVGWGRATNEKLFFGSGTQLSVL.

This chain links TRBV7-9 with TRBJ1-3; D not resolved. The V end was cut by 2 bases, the J end by 0 bases, with 8 bases between. Germline CDR1 is SEHNR and CDR2 is FQNEAQ (reference sequence). This CDR3 comprises 15 residues. The CDR3 sequence: CASSLWRDSGNTIYF. The CDR3 DNA reads as TGTGCCAGCAGCTTATGGAGGGACTCTGGAAACACCATATATTTT.

The chain employs TRBV7-2 and TRBJ2-5; 8 bases are shared with TRBD1. J was trimmed by 5 bases and V by 5 bases; bases with no gene match: 16. Germline V CDR1 and CDR2: SGHTA, FQGNSA. The CDR3 spans 17 residues. For the CDR3, the DNA is TGTGCCAGCAGCCATGTCGGGACAGGTCGTCGGTCGGAGACCCAGTACTTC. Amino acid sequence: CASSHVGTGRRSETQYF.

V usage is TRBV19 and J usage is TRBJ1-5; D possibly corresponds to TRBD1 (5 bases). The CDR3 is 13 residues long. The germline CDR1 and CDR2 sequences are LNHDA and SQIVND (reference sequence). V lost 6 bases and J 7 bases, leaving 13 bases between the germline ends. CDR3 in amino acids: CASRGRGGQPQHF. The CDR3 nucleotides are TGTGCCAGTAGGGGGCGGGGTGGGCAGCCCCAGCATTTT.

V is TRBV28 and J is TRBJ2-3; D is undetermined. CDR3 size: 18 residues. Germline V gene data show CDR1 as MDHEN and CDR2 as SYDVKM. V lost 2 bases to trimming and J lost 1 base, with 19 bases between them. The CDR3 DNA is TGTGCCAGCAGTTTAAACGTACGCGTGAGTTTGGGCACAGATACGCAGTATTTT. This translates into CASSLNVRVSLGTDTQYF.

The rearrangement joins TRBV10-3 to TRBJ2-7; 7 positions agree with TRBD1. CDR3 length: 14 residues. Germline assignment: CDR1 ENHRY and CDR2 SYGVKD. Trimming cost V 10 bases and J 1 base; bases outside gene matches: 10. The CDR3 coding sequence is TGTGCCACCGCCGGGACAGAGGCTTCCTACGAGCAGTACTTC. Translated, it gives CATAGTEASYEQYF.

This chain joins TRBV6-1 and TRBJ1-1; a weak D match, TRBD1 (5 bases). Germline loops: CDR1 MNHNS, CDR2 SASEGT. This CDR3 has 14 amino acids. The V and J ends lost 7 bases and 4 bases respectively, with 16 bases between them. CDR3 DNA: TGTGCCAGCATTGTGGCAGGGTGGGGCACTGAAGCTTTCTTT. Residues: CASIVAGWGTEAFF.